These T cell receptor beta chains were read from a single sample in a study of neurological immune-mediated disorders. TCRdb used MiXCR to reprocess the 5' RACE reads, holding one entry per CDR3 protein. In the table there are around 66,000 distinct CDR3 sequences, 5.2% of which are singletons. Specimen: PBMCs. The receptors come from a woman aged 25 to 39 with multiple sclerosis. CDR3s include the opening cysteine and the closing phenylalanine or tryptophan. D genes are given only for firm matches. Clone sizes are shown as how often the clone was seen (once, few, many) or a class if it is expanded.

clone_size d_call j_call v_call cdr3_aa cdr3_nt
many NA TRBJ2-7 TRBV28 CASNSPRGAPYEQYF TGTGCCAGCAATTCTCCCAGGGGCGCCCCCTACGAGCAGTACTTC
many NA TRBJ2-7 TRBV5-6 CASSLISRGAGYEQYF TGTGCCAGCAGCTTGATCTCTAGGGGGGCCGGGTACGAGCAGTACTTC
many NA TRBJ2-5 TRBV12-3/TRBV12-4 CASSLAGHAEETQYF TGTGCCAGCAGTTTAGCCGGACACGCCGAAGAGACCCAGTACTTC
many NA TRBJ2-1 TRBV5-1 CASSLDTNEQFF TGCGCCAGCAGCTTGGACACCAATGAGCAGTTCTTC
many TRBD2 TRBJ2-3 TRBV6-2/TRBV6-3 CASEPLAGKTDTQYF TGTGCCAGCGAACCCCTAGCGGGGAAGACAGATACGCAGTATTTT
few NA TRBJ1-5 TRBV12-3/TRBV12-4 CASSFSSNQPQNF TGTGCCAGCAGTTTCAGTAGCAATCAGCCCCAGAATTTT
many NA TRBJ2-5 TRBV7-3 CASSRGARGETQYF TGTGCCAGCTCCAGGGGGGCCAGGGGAGAGACCCAGTACTTC
many NA TRBJ2-1 TRBV3-1 CASSQETKRHEQFF TGTGCCAGCAGCCAAGAAACTAAACGTCATGAGCAGTTCTTC
many TRBD1 TRBJ1-3 TRBV5-1 CASSSDDRGDTIYF TGCGCCAGCAGCTCGGATGACAGGGGAGACACCATATATTTT
many NA TRBJ2-1 TRBV7-2 CASSSGGGSYNEQFF TGTGCCAGCAGCTCCGGAGGGGGAAGTTACAATGAGCAGTTCTTC
medium-sized NA TRBJ2-3 TRBV5-1 CASSRQSGTDTQYF TGCGCCAGCAGCCGTCAGAGTGGCACAGATACGCAGTATTTT
few NA TRBJ2-3 TRBV5-5 CASRPYVGGDTQYF TGTGCCAGCCGCCCTTATGTTGGGGGGGATACGCAGTATTTT
many NA TRBJ1-1 TRBV12-3/TRBV12-4 CASSLDGGPAEAFF TGTGCCAGCAGTTTAGATGGGGGCCCTGCCGAAGCTTTCTTT
many NA TRBJ2-2 TRBV24-1 CATSDLTTTGELFF TGTGCCACCAGTGATTTAACGACCACCGGGGAGCTGTTTTTT
many NA TRBJ1-6 TRBV6-5 CASSTTGTANSPLNF TGTGCCAGCAGTACTACAGGGACTGCCAATTCACCCCTCAACTTT
many NA TRBJ1-1 TRBV30 CAGPGSMDTEAFF TGTGCCGGCCCTGGATCGATGGACACTGAAGCTTTCTTT